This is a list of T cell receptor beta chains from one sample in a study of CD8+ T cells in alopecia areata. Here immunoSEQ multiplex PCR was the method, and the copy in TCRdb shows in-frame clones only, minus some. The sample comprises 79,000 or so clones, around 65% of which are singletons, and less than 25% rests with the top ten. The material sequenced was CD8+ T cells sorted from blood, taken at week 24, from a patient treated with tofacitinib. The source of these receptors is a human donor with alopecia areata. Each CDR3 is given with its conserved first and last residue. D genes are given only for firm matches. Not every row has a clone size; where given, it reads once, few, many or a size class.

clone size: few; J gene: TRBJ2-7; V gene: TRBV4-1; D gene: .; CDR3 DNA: TGCGCCAGCAGCCAAGAGGGATGGACAGCGACATCCTACGAGCAGTACTTC; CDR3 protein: CASSQEGWTATSYEQYF
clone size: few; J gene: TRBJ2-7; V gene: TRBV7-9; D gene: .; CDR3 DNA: TGTGCCAGCAGCCGAGTCAACTACGAGCAGTACTTC; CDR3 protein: CASSRVNYEQYF
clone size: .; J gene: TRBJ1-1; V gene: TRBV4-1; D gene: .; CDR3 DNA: TGCGCCAGCAGCCAACGCGACGGGAACACTGAAGCTTTCTTT; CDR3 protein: CASSQRDGNTEAFF
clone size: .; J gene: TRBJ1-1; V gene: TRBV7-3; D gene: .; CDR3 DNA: TGTGCCAGCAGCCCCACCGGGCTTGGCACTGAAGCTTTCTTT; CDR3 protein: CASSPTGLGTEAFF
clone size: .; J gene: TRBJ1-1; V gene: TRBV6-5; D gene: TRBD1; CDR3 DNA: TGTGCCAGCAGTTACTGGGACAGGGTGGACACTGAAGCTTTCTTT; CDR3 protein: CASSYWDRVDTEAFF
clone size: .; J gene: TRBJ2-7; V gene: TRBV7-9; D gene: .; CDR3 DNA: TGTGCCAGCAGCTTCTCTAGCTCCTACGAGCAGTACTTC; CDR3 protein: CASSFSSSYEQYF
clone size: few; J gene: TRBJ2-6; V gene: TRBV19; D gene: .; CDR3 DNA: TGTGCCACGCTTAATTCTGGGGCCAACGTCCTGACTTTC; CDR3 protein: CATLNSGANVLTF
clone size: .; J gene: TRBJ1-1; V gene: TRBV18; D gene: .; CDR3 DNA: TGTGCCAGCTCACCAGAGATGAACACTGAAGCTTTCTTT; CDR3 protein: CASSPEMNTEAFF
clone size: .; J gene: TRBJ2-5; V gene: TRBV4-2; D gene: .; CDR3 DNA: TGTGCCAGCAGCCTGGACTCCCTGTACCAAGAGACCCAGTACTTC; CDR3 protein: CASSLDSLYQETQYF
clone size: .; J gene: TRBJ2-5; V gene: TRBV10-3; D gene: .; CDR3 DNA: TGTGCCATCAGTGACCCCACGGCAGAGACCCAGTACTTC; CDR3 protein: CAISDPTAETQYF
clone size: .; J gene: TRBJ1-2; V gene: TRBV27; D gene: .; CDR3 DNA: TGTGCCAGCAGTCCTCTCGGGGGCCCCTATGGCTACACCTTC; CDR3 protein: CASSPLGGPYGYTF
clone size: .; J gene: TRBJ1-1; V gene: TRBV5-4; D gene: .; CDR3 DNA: TGTGCCAGCAGCTCCATGCCGGGCTCTGAAGCTTTCTTT; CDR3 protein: CASSSMPGSEAFF
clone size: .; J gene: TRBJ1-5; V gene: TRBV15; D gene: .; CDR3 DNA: TGTGCCACCAGCAGTGACAGATCTAGCAATCAGCCCCAGCATTTT; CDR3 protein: CATSSDRSSNQPQHF
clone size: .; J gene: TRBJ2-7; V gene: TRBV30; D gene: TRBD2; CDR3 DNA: TGTGCCTGGGGACTAGCGAACAACGAGCAGTACTTC; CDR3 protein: CAWGLANNEQYF
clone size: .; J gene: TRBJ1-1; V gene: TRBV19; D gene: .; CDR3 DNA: TGTGCCAGTAGTTTCTCTGTGAACACTGAAGCTTTCTTT; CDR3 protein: CASSFSVNTEAFF
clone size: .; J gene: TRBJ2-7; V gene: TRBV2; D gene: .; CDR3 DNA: TGTGCCAGCAGTGAAGTAACGGGGGCGCCTTTGGTCGAGCAGTACTTC; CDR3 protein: CASSEVTGAPLVEQYF
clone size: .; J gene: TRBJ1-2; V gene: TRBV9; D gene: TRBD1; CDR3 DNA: TGTGCCAGCAGCGGAATCGGGACAGGAACGGGCGGCTACACCTTC; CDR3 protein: CASSGIGTGTGGYTF
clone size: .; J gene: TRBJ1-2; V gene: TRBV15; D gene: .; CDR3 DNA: TGTGCCACCAGCAGAGGTGCTGGGGGGGGATTCTATGGCTACACCTTC; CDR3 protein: CATSRGAGGGFYGYTF
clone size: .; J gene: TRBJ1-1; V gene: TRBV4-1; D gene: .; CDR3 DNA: TGCGCCAGCAGCCAACCGGGGACCCTGAACACTGAAGCTTTCTTT; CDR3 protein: CASSQPGTLNTEAFF
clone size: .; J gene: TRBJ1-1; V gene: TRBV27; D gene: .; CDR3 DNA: TGTGCCAGCAGGGGAAGGGGGAACACTGAAGCTTTCTTT; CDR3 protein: CASRGRGNTEAFF
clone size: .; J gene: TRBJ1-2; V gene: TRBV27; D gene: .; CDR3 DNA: TGTGCCAGCAGTTTCGTGGGGGGCGGTGGCTACACCTTC; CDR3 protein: CASSFVGGGGYTF
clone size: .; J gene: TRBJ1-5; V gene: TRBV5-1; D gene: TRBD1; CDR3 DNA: TGCGCCAGCAGGGCCGGGACAGGGGGCAATCAGCCCCAGCATTTT; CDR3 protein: CASRAGTGGNQPQHF
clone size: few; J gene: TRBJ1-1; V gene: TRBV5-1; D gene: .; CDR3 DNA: TGCGCCAGCAGCTTCCGGACGAACACTGAAGCTTTCTTT; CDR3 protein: CASSFRTNTEAFF
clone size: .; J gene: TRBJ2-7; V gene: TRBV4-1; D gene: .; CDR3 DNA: TGCGCCAGCAGCCAAGATTGGCACCCCCGGTACTTC; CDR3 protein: CASSQDWHPRYF
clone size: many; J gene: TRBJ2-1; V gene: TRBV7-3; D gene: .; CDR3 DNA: TGTGCCAGCAGCCGTACGCTCAACAATGAGCAGTTCTTC; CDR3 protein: CASSRTLNNEQFF
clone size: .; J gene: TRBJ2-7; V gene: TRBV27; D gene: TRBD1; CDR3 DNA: TGTGCCAGCAGTAACGGACAGGGCCCCTACGAGCAGTACTTC; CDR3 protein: CASSNGQGPYEQYF
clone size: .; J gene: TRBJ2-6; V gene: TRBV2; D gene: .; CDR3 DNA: TGTGCCAGCAGGATCGGGAGTCGACTCTCTGGGGCCAACGTCCTGACTTTC; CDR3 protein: CASRIGSRLSGANVLTF
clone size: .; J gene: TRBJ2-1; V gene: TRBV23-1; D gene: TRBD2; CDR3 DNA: TGCGCCAGCGGTGAACTAGCGGGAAGAGACAATGAGCAGTTCTTC; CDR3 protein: CASGELAGRDNEQFF
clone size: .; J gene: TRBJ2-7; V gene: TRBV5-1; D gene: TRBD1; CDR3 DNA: TGCGCCAGCAGACAGGGGGCAGGCGAGCAGTACTTC; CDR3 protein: CASRQGAGEQYF
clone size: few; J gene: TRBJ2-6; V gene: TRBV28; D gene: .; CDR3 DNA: TGTGCCAGCACCTTAGGGGGGTTCCTCGAGGCCAACGTCCTGACTTTC; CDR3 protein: CASTLGGFLEANVLTF
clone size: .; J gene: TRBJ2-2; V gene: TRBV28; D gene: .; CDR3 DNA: TGTGCCAGCAGTTTCCGGGCAGCGAACACCGGGGAGCTGTTTTTT; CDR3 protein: CASSFRAANTGELFF
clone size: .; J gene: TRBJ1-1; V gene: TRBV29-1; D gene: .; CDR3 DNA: TGCAGCGTTGATTGGTCCCTTCTGGACACTGAAGCTTTCTTT; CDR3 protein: CSVDWSLLDTEAFF
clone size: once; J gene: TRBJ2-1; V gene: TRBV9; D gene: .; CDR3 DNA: TGTGCCAGCAGCGTAGGGTTAGGGGGGAACTACAATGAGCAGTTCTTC; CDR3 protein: CASSVGLGGNYNEQFF
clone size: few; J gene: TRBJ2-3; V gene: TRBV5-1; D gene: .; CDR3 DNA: TGCGCCAGCAGCTTTAGCGGATTTAGCACAGATACGCAGTATTTT; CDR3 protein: CASSFSGFSTDTQYF
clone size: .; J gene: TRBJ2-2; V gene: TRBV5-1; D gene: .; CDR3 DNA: TGCGCCAGCAGCTTGTCCCCGGACACCGGGGAGCTGTTTTTT; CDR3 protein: CASSLSPDTGELFF
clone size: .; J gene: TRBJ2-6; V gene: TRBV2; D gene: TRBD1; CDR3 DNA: TGTGCCAGCAGTGGAGACAGGGAAACTGGGGCCAACGTCCTGACTTTC; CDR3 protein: CASSGDRETGANVLTF
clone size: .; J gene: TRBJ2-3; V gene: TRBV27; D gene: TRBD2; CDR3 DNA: TGTGCCAGCACCAGAGGACTAGCGGGGACTAGCACAGATACGCAGTATTTT; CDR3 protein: CASTRGLAGTSTDTQYF
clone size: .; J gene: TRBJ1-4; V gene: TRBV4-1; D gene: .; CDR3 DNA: TGCGCCAGCAGCCAATCCGGGACTGGGATAGAAAAACTGTTTTTT; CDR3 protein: CASSQSGTGIEKLFF
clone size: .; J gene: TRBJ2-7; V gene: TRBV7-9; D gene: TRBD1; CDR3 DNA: TGTGCCAGCAGCCCACCGACAGGGGGGGGCGAGCAGTACTTC; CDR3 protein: CASSPPTGGGEQYF
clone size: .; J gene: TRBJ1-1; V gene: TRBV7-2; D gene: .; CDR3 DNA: TGTGCCAGCAGCTTGACCTCAGGGGTTGCCACTGAAGCTTTCTTT; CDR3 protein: CASSLTSGVATEAFF
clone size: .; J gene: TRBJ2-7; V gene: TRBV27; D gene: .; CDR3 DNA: TGTGCCAGCAGCTTAGATCCCACGTTCTCCTACGAGCAGTACTTC; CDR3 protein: CASSLDPTFSYEQYF
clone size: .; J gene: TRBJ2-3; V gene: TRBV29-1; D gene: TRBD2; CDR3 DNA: TGCAGCGTCGAGCTACTAGCGGGGCTTGAGGATACGCAGTATTTT; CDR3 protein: CSVELLAGLEDTQYF